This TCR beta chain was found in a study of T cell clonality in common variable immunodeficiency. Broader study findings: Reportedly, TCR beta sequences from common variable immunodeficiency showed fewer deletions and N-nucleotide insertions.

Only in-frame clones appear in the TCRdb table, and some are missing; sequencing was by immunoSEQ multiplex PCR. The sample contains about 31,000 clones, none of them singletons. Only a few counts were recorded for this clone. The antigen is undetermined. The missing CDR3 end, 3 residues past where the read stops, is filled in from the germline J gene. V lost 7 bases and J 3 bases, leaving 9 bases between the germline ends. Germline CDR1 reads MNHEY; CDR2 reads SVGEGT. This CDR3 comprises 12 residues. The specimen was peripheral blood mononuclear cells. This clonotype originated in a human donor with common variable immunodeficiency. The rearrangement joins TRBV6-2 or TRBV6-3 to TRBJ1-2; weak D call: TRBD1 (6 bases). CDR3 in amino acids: CASTRQDYGYTF. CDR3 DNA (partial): TGTGCCAGCACTAGACAGGACTATGGC.